The rows below give T cell receptor beta chains drawn from one sample of a study of neoadjuvant nivolumab and ipilimumab in lung cancer. This table comes from immunoSEQ multiplex PCR, and its TCRdb copy is limited to in-frame clones, with some not included. The sample includes roughly 28,000 clones, about 70% of them seen just once. The source material was tumor tissue, sampled after neoadjuvant nivolumab, alone or with ipilimumab, at or shortly before surgery. The source is an adult with non-small cell lung cancer. The CDR3 runs from the conserved cysteine through the conserved F or W. The order of the fields is V gene, J gene, CDR3 protein.

V gene: TRBV6-5
J gene: TRBJ1-2
CDR3 protein: CASSGGVAANYGYTF

V gene: TRBV2
J gene: TRBJ1-5
CDR3 protein: CASSTGTNQPQHF

V gene: TRBV10-2
J gene: TRBJ1-2
CDR3 protein: CASGWAYGYTF

V gene: TRBV5-5
J gene: TRBJ1-5
CDR3 protein: CASSLLRGGNQPQHF

V gene: TRBV7-2
J gene: TRBJ2-2
CDR3 protein: CASSLVLAFTGELFF

V gene: TRBV7-2
J gene: TRBJ1-6
CDR3 protein: CASRPAGGSNNSPLHF

V gene: TRBV5-1
J gene: TRBJ2-1
CDR3 protein: CASSLRTSGGYEQFF

V gene: TRBV6-5
J gene: TRBJ2-3
CDR3 protein: CASSARGIPTDTQYF

V gene: TRBV5-4
J gene: TRBJ1-2
CDR3 protein: CASSVPGTGGLRVGGYTF

V gene: TRBV19
J gene: TRBJ1-6
CDR3 protein: CASSMAGQLPNSPLHF

V gene: TRBV5-4
J gene: TRBJ1-2
CDR3 protein: CASSSRGIPQYGYTF

V gene: TRBV7-9
J gene: TRBJ1-1
CDR3 protein: CASSLTGGTEAFF

V gene: TRBV18
J gene: TRBJ2-1
CDR3 protein: CASSPSGTGGRNNEQFF

V gene: TRBV4-2
J gene: TRBJ2-1
CDR3 protein: CASSQGTVDEQFF

V gene: TRBV7-9
J gene: TRBJ2-1
CDR3 protein: CASSWAHGGREQFF

V gene: TRBV6-1
J gene: TRBJ2-7
CDR3 protein: CASSEASGGPYEQYF

V gene: TRBV5-1
J gene: TRBJ1-2
CDR3 protein: CASSAGQGAGGYTF

V gene: TRBV5-8
J gene: TRBJ2-4
CDR3 protein: CASGTGDLAAKNIQYF

V gene: TRBV5-8
J gene: TRBJ1-1
CDR3 protein: CASSLRGLGTEAFF

V gene: TRBV15
J gene: TRBJ1-2
CDR3 protein: CATSRDHDRGITNYGYTF

V gene: TRBV28
J gene: TRBJ1-2
CDR3 protein: CASSLALDSFYGYTF

V gene: TRBV5-4
J gene: TRBJ2-5
CDR3 protein: CASSLVTSLETQYF

V gene: TRBV4-2
J gene: TRBJ2-3
CDR3 protein: CASSPRRIGSLTDTQYF

V gene: TRBV6-1
J gene: TRBJ2-7
CDR3 protein: CASSPGHQREQYF

V gene: TRBV30
J gene: TRBJ2-3
CDR3 protein: CARWTGDYTDTQYF

V gene: TRBV6-5
J gene: TRBJ2-1
CDR3 protein: CASRKDSYNEQFF

V gene: TRBV18
J gene: TRBJ2-7
CDR3 protein: CASSGGAGGPGEQYF

V gene: TRBV6-5
J gene: TRBJ2-1
CDR3 protein: CASSYVSGGFNEQFF

V gene: TRBV29-1
J gene: TRBJ2-3
CDR3 protein: CSVGGQGILTDTQYF

V gene: TRBV7-2
J gene: TRBJ2-7
CDR3 protein: CASSPGGHEQYF

V gene: TRBV10-3
J gene: TRBJ1-3
CDR3 protein: CAISEPRTAGNTIYF

V gene: TRBV6-6
J gene: TRBJ1-1
CDR3 protein: CASSVRQGNTEAFF

V gene: TRBV7-2
J gene: TRBJ2-3
CDR3 protein: CASSFVRGSTDTQYF

V gene: TRBV11-2
J gene: TRBJ1-5
CDR3 protein: CASSLGSRGDQPQHF

V gene: TRBV6-5
J gene: TRBJ2-7
CDR3 protein: CATRQGPDYEQYF

V gene: TRBV5-4
J gene: TRBJ1-2
CDR3 protein: CASTRGGLENGYTF

V gene: TRBV2
J gene: TRBJ2-3
CDR3 protein: CASREFSDTQYF

V gene: TRBV27
J gene: TRBJ1-2
CDR3 protein: CASSLEGNYGYTF

V gene: TRBV2
J gene: TRBJ2-3
CDR3 protein: CASSAGTGAFSTDTQYF

V gene: TRBV5-4
J gene: TRBJ2-7
CDR3 protein: CASSPDRAHEQYF

V gene: TRBV6-1
J gene: TRBJ2-1
CDR3 protein: CASRRQGARGEQFF